What follows are 19 T cell receptor beta chains derived from one specimen sequenced in a study of response to subunit inactivated influenza vaccine. Via MiXCR, TCRdb re-called the RT-PCR reads, giving one row per CDR3 protein. In the table there are over 650,000 distinct CDR3 sequences, less than 20% of which are singletons. Material: PBMCs from blood, obtained 5 days after vaccination. These receptor sequences come from a man in his fifties who received an inactivated influenza vaccine.

This clonotype was picked up many times. One junction end does not reproduce the germline sequence, and a read error may be involved. This sequence joins TRBV12-3 or TRBV12-4 and TRBJ2-7; D unresolved. CDR3 length: 12 amino acids. The CDR3 sequence: CASSLVAYEQYF. CDR3 sequence (DNA): TGTGCCAGCAGCTTAGTGGCCTACGAGCAGTACTTC.

The chain couples TRBV6-5 to TRBJ2-5; D might be TRBD1 (5 bases). The CDR3 covers 15 residues. Germline loops: CDR1 MNHEY, CDR2 SVGAGI. V was cut by 0 bases and J by 1 base, with 9 bases left in between. The CDR3: CASSYSGHTQETQYF. The CDR3 DNA sequence: TGTGCCAGCAGTTACTCTGGACATACCCAAGAGACCCAGTACTTC.

This clonotype was found many times. The chain joins TRBV6-2 or TRBV6-3 to TRBJ2-1; no firm D call. Germline V gives CDR1 MNHEY, CDR2 SVGEGT. Trimming shortened V by 7 bases and J by 9 bases, and 16 bases separated the two germline ends. The CDR3 covers 13 residues. This CDR3 reads CASTWTARAEQFF. The CDR3 DNA sequence: TGTGCCAGCACCTGGACGGCTCGGGCTGAGCAGTTCTTC.

This clonotype came up many times. The J gene is TRBJ2-1, the V gene TRBV20-1; D tentatively reads TRBD1 or TRBD2 (5 bases each). Trimming cost V 6 bases and J 8 bases, with 23 bases left between them. Germline V gives CDR1 DFQATT, CDR2 SNEGSKA (reference sequence). The length of the CDR3 is 15 residues. The CDR3 reads CSATVSGSPWDEQFF. The CDR3 DNA reads TGCAGTGCCACGGTATCAGGGAGCCCGTGGGATGAGCAGTTCTTC.

The J gene is TRBJ2-2, the V gene TRBV6-1; 9 bases map to TRBD2. Looked up from germline, CDR1 is MNHNS and CDR2 is SASEGT. After removal of 6 bases from V and 6 bases from J, the junction contained 8 bases not matched to a gene. The CDR3 sequence is 15 residues long. This CDR3 is CASSLGLALAGELFF. CDR3 nucleotide sequence: TGTGCCAGCAGCCTCGGACTAGCGTTGGCCGGGGAGCTGTTTTTT.

This clonotype has more than one count but fewer than ten. V gene TRBV6-1 combines with J gene TRBJ1-2, with D tentatively TRBD1 (6 bases). The CDR3 runs 13 residues. V gave up 1 base and J gave up 9 bases, with 12 bases separating them. Germline V lookup: CDR1 MNHNS, CDR2 SASEGT. CDR3 in DNA: TGTGCCAGCAGTGAAGGCGGGAGGGACAGCTACACCTTC. Protein product: CASSEGGRDSYTF.

This clonotype was seen a handful of times. The chain employs TRBV7-2 and TRBJ2-1, with D possibly matching TRBD2 (6 bases). The CDR3 sequence is 14 residues long. CDR1 is SGHTA, CDR2 FQGNSA, per germline. V lost 5 bases, J lost 6 bases, and 14 bases lay in between. CDR3 coding DNA: TGTGCCAGCAGCCCCAGGCCGGGAGCCAATGAGCAGTTCTTC. Translated, it gives CASSPRPGANEQFF.

J is TRBJ1-4 and V is TRBV7-9; D is unclear. The CDR3 has 11 amino acids. Per germline, CDR1 SEHNR and CDR2 FQNEAQ (reference sequence). V shed 8 bases and J shed 5 bases, with 6 bases lying between them. CDR3 amino acids: CASQRNEKLFF. As DNA, the CDR3 is TGTGCCAGCCAACGAAATGAAAAACTGTTTTTT.

The V call is TRBV7-9, the J call TRBJ1-5; D call uncertain. Trimming shortened V by 6 bases and J by 7 bases, and 13 bases separated the two germline ends. The CDR3 totals 13 residues. Germline CDR1 SEHNR, CDR2 FQNEAQ (reference sequence). CDR3 sequence reads: CASSPGREQPQHF. The DNA for the CDR3 is TGTGCCAGCAGTCCCGGGAGGGAGCAGCCCCAGCATTTT.

This clonotype was seen more than once but under ten times. CDR3: CSARDQRGGNTGELFF. CDR3 nucleotide sequence: TGCAGTGCTAGAGATCAGCGGGGGGGTAACACCGGGGAGCTGTTTTTT. This chain joins TRBV20-1 and TRBJ2-2; 10 bases line up with TRBD2. This CDR3 is 16 amino acids long. J was trimmed by 2 bases and V by 0 bases; bases with no gene match: 3. In germline, CDR1 is DFQATT, CDR2 SNEGSKA (reference sequence).

This clonotype was seen a handful of times. This chain joins TRBV2 and TRBJ2-2, with D uncertain. Germline V gene data show CDR1 as SNHLY and CDR2 as FYNNEI. Trimming removed 4 bases at V and 4 bases at J, with 10 bases between. This CDR3 comprises 14 residues. The DNA of the CDR3 is TGTGCCAGCAGTGTAGTGTTGGGCACCGGGGAGCTGTTTTTT. Translation gives CASSVVLGTGELFF.

The V gene is TRBV29-1, the J gene TRBJ2-1; 10 nucleotides align to TRBD2. The CDR3 is made up of 15 amino acids. Germline V gives CDR1 SQVTM, CDR2 ANQGSEA. Unmatched junction bases numbered 8, after V lost 5 bases and J lost 4 bases. The CDR3 spells CSVWILAGKYNEQFF. The CDR3 nucleotides are TGCAGCGTTTGGATACTAGCGGGGAAATACAATGAGCAGTTCTTC.

This clonotype has only a few counts. The rearrangement links TRBV5-6 to TRBJ2-5, with D tentatively TRBD2 (7 bases). This CDR3 is 18 amino acids long. Per germline, CDR1 SGHDT and CDR2 YYEEEE. Trimming cost V 0 bases and J 3 bases, with 21 bases left between them. For the CDR3, the DNA is TGTGCCAGCAGCTTGGTTGGGGGGGCCTATTCCCATAAAGAGACCCAGTACTTC. It yields the protein CASSLVGGAYSHKETQYF.

This clonotype was seen a handful of times. This chain connects TRBV3-1 to TRBJ1-2; D gene ambiguous. The length of the CDR3 is 12 residues. Germline CDR1 and CDR2: LGHDT and YNNKEL (reference sequence). The ends were cut back, 4 bases at V and 8 bases at J, with 11 bases in the middle. This CDR3 is CASSRHPEGYTF. CDR3 nucleotides: TGTGCCAGCAGCCGCCACCCTGAGGGCTACACCTTC.

This clonotype has a handful of counts. Here the CDR3 reads CASSYYRGSTDTQYF. CDR3 nucleotide sequence: TGTGCCAGCAGCTATTACAGGGGAAGCACAGATACGCAGTATTTT. J is TRBJ2-3 and V is TRBV7-2; 7 bases are a match to TRBD1. Trimming cost V 4 bases and J 0 bases; bases outside gene matches: 4. The CDR3 length is 15 residues. Looked up from germline, CDR1 is SGHTA and CDR2 is FQGNSA. The full variable domain, in which reference TRBV7-2 and TRBJ2-3 provide the parts outside the CDR3, is GAGVSQSPSNKVTEKGKDVELRCDPISGHTALYWYRQSLGQGLEFLIYFQGNSAPDKSGLPSDRFSAERTGGSVSTLTIQRTQQEDSAVYLCASSYYRGSTDTQYFGPGTRLTVL.

The chain is built from TRBV5-6 and TRBJ2-7; the match to TRBD1 covers 7 bases. In germline, CDR1 is SGHDT, CDR2 YYEEEE. This CDR3 region has 19 residues. Unmatched junction bases numbered 21, after V lost 2 bases and J lost 4 bases. As DNA, the CDR3 is TGTGCCAGCAGCTTTAGGGTTTCCCCCCGGACAGGAAGGAGGTACGAGCAGTACTTC. This codes for CASSFRVSPRTGRRYEQYF.

This sequence joins TRBV24-1 and TRBJ2-7, with unresolved D. Deletions cut 4 bases from V and 5 bases from J, with 5 bases between. Germline CDR1 and CDR2: KGHDR and SFDVKD. The CDR3 runs 11 residues. CDR3 residues: CATSDSDEQYF. The CDR3 bases are TGTGCCACCAGTGACAGCGACGAGCAGTACTTC.

The sample holds a few counts of this clonotype. This chain joins TRBV4-3 and TRBJ2-2; perhaps D is TRBD1 or TRBD2 (7 bases each). The CDR3 covers 17 residues. CDR1 and CDR2 from the germline V gene are LGHNA and YSLEER. Trimming removed 0 bases at V and 1 base at J, with 12 bases between. The CDR3 sequence: CASSQEGGGGNTGELFF. CDR3 coding DNA: TGCGCCAGCAGCCAAGAAGGGGGCGGGGGGAACACCGGGGAGCTGTTTTTT.

The chain recombines TRBV12-3 or TRBV12-4 with TRBJ1-3; TRBD1 might be the D (5 bases). Trimming stripped 6 bases from V and 4 bases from J, with 16 bases between. The CDR3 consists of 15 residues. CDR3 DNA sequence: TGTGCCAGCAGCATACAGGCGGGCGTAGGAAACACCATATATTTT. This sequence encodes CASSIQAGVGNTIYF.